Below are 16 T cell receptor beta chains sequenced from a single sample in a study of a mutant IDH1 vaccine in newly diagnosed glioma. Time point defined: baseline, week 1 (first vaccination visit). Treatment given: pre-vaccination baseline after standard-of-care therapy. The protocol was immunoSEQ multiplex PCR, while the TCRdb copy is restricted to in-frame clones and leaves out a portion. The repertoire consists of 75,000 to 100,000 clones, with approximately 90% occurring once and the leading ten covering around 0.6%. The material was PBMCs, obtained from a glioma patient treated with radiotherapy, temozolomide or both. The receptor source for this set is a woman in her forties or fifties with glioma.

The genes are TRBV7-9 and TRBJ1-5; D call uncertain. Trimming took 5 bases from V and 4 from J, leaving 12 bases between them. Germline CDR1 SEHNR, CDR2 FQNEAQ (reference sequence). The CDR3 consists of 14 residues. The CDR3: CASSTLGRNQPQHF. CDR3 nucleotide sequence: TGTGCCAGCAGCACGCTAGGGAGAAATCAGCCCCAGCATTTT.

The chain uses TRBV5-1 and TRBJ2-2; 7 nucleotides agree with TRBD1. Germline CDR1 and CDR2: SGHRS and YFSETQ. V lost 4 bases and J lost 4; bases outside the gene matches: 7. CDR3 length equals 15 residues. In DNA, the CDR3 is TGCGCCAGCAGCCCCAGACAGGGCCTCACCGGGGAGCTGTTTTTT. This encodes CASSPRQGLTGELFF. The full variable domain, in which reference TRBV5-1 and TRBJ2-2 provide the parts outside the CDR3, is KAGVTQTPRYLIKTRGQQVTLSCSPISGHRSVSWYQQTPGQGLQFLFEYFSETQRNKGNFPGRFSGRQFSNSRSEMNVSTLELGDSALYLCASSPRQGLTGELFFGEGSRLTVL.

The V call is TRBV27, the J call TRBJ1-2; tentative D call: TRBD1 (6 bases). V lost 6 bases, J lost 2 bases, and 19 bases lay in between. This CDR3 has 16 amino acids. CDR1 and CDR2 (germline): MNHEY, SMNVEV (reference sequence). The CDR3 loop reads CASSRSPRGSNYGYTF. CDR3 bases: TGTGCCAGCAGCCGTTCGCCAAGGGGGAGCAACTATGGCTACACCTTC.

The chain has TRBV5-1 and TRBJ1-4, with D possibly being TRBD1 (5 bases). Trimming left V 2 bases short and J 2 bases short, with 10 bases between. CDR3 length: 15 amino acids. Germline CDR1 and CDR2: SGHRS and YFSETQ. CDR3 protein: CASSLGGVTNEKLFF. The CDR3 DNA is TGCGCCAGCAGCTTAGGAGGGGTCACTAATGAAAAACTGTTTTTT.

The rearrangement links TRBV5-1 to TRBJ1-6; D uncertain. Germline assignment: CDR1 SGHRS and CDR2 YFSETQ. V dropped 0 bases and J dropped 8 bases, with 9 bases sitting between them. This CDR3 is built from 14 residues. In nucleotides, the CDR3 is TGCGCCAGCAGCTTGGGTCAGAATCATTCACCCCTCCACTTT. It yields the protein CASSLGQNHSPLHF. The full variable domain, with the rest looked up from reference TRBV5-1 and TRBJ1-6, is KAGVTQTPRYLIKTRGQQVTLSCSPISGHRSVSWYQQTPGQGLQFLFEYFSETQRNKGNFPGRFSGRQFSNSRSEMNVSTLELGDSALYLCASSLGQNHSPLHFGNGTRLTVT.

The rearrangement joins TRBV7-9 to TRBJ2-1, with D perhaps matching TRBD2 (6 bases). Trimming removed 8 bases at V and 8 bases at J, with 13 bases between. Germline V gene lookup returns CDR1 SEHNR and CDR2 FQNEAQ (reference sequence). There are 12 residues in the CDR3. The DNA of the CDR3 is TGTGCCAGCCTCGGGGGAGCGGATGAGCAGTTCTTC. It specifies CASLGGADEQFF. Together with reference TRBV7-9 and TRBJ2-1, the CDR3 gives the full variable domain: DTGVSQNPRHKITKRGQNVTFRCDPISEHNRLYWYRQTLGQGPEFLTYFQNEAQLEKSRLLSDRFSAERPKGSFSTLEIQRTEQGDSAMYLCASLGGADEQFFGPGTRLTVL.

The genes are TRBV7-2 and TRBJ2-2; 8 bases fit TRBD1. The CDR3 has 16 residues. The V gene end was trimmed by 5 bases and the J gene end by 2 bases; junction bases not matched to a gene: 7. Germline CDR1 and CDR2: SGHTA and FQGNSA. CDR3: CASSGGTGSNTGELFF. CDR3 DNA: TGTGCCAGCAGCGGGGGGACAGGTTCTAACACCGGGGAGCTGTTTTTT.

This chain links TRBV28 with TRBJ1-2; D uncertain. The CDR3 is made up of 11 amino acids. V lost 5 bases, J lost 3 bases, and 4 bases lay in between. The V gene's germline CDR1 is MDHEN and CDR2 SYDVKM. The CDR3 spells CASSPHYGYTF. In nucleotides, the CDR3 is TGTGCCAGCAGTCCCCACTATGGCTACACCTTC.

This clone has more than one count but fewer than ten. The V call is TRBV28, the J call TRBJ1-1; 7 bases are shared with TRBD1. J was trimmed by 5 bases and V by 4 bases; bases with no gene match: 10. CDR3 length: 15 amino acids. Per germline, CDR1 MDHEN and CDR2 SYDVKM. In nucleotides, the CDR3 is TGTGCCAGCAGTTCCCCCCTACAGGGGTGGACTGAAGCTTTCTTT. Its protein is CASSSPLQGWTEAFF.

V and J are TRBV5-1 and TRBJ2-7; 10 bases agree with TRBD2. Germline V gene data show CDR1 as SGHRS and CDR2 as YFSETQ. After removal of 3 bases from V and 2 bases from J, the junction contained 2 bases not matched to a gene. The CDR3 is 14 amino acids. The DNA of the CDR3 is TGCGCCAGCAGCTCCGGGACTAGCGCCTACGAGCAGTACTTC. Translated, it gives CASSSGTSAYEQYF.

This clone was observed a handful of times. This chain links TRBV18 with TRBJ2-6, with D tentatively TRBD1 or TRBD2 (6 bases each). The germline gives CDR1 KGHSH, CDR2 LQKENI. Trimming stripped 3 bases from V and 2 bases from J, with 14 bases between. This CDR3 comprises 17 residues. The CDR3 is CASSPPSGAAGANVLTF. CDR3 sequence (DNA): TGTGCCAGCTCACCTCCTTCGGGGGCGGCTGGGGCCAACGTCCTGACTTTC.

The chain combines TRBV28 with TRBJ1-2; no clear D. This CDR3 spans 13 amino acids. V was clipped by 6 bases and J by 4 bases, with 12 bases between them. The germline V gene has CDR1 MDHEN and CDR2 SYDVKM. This CDR3 reads CASRTGPSYGYTF. In DNA form, the CDR3 reads TGTGCCAGCAGGACCGGCCCCTCCTATGGCTACACCTTC.

This rearrangement joins TRBV30 to TRBJ2-3; weak D call: TRBD1 (6 bases). This CDR3 has 14 amino acids. Germline CDR1 is GTSNPN and CDR2 is SVGIG (reference sequence). Trimming shortened V by 3 bases and J by 3 bases, and 13 bases separated the two germline ends. The CDR3, as DNA: TGTGCCTGGAGGTGGGGGCCGGGGACAGATACGCAGTATTTT. Protein: CAWRWGPGTDTQYF.

The chain employs TRBV6-5 and TRBJ2-1; 7 bases map to TRBD2. V dropped 7 bases and J dropped 6; count of bases not matched to a gene: 12. This CDR3 region has 15 residues. CDR1 is MNHEY, CDR2 SVGAGI, per germline. The CDR3 region has the DNA TGTGCCAGCATCCGCCTGGCGGGAGTAAGCAATGAGCAGTTCTTC. Translated: CASIRLAGVSNEQFF.

The V and J genes are TRBV11-2 and TRBJ1-2; 10 nucleotides match TRBD1. The V gene's germline CDR1 is SGHAT and CDR2 FQNNGV. J was trimmed by 8 bases and V by 8 bases; bases with no gene match: 8. CDR3 length: 13 residues. The CDR3 protein is CASSPWGQGGYTF. In DNA form, the CDR3 reads TGTGCCAGCTCCCCCTGGGGACAGGGGGGCTACACCTTC.

This sequence joins TRBV7-8 and TRBJ2-7; possible D gene TRBD2, 6 bases. Per germline, CDR1 SGHVS and CDR2 FQNEAQ. V lost 5 bases to trimming and J lost 3 bases, with 11 bases between them. CDR3 size: 13 residues. CDR3 bases: TGTGCCAGCAGCCCCCCGGGGGACTACGAGCAGTACTTC. Protein sequence: CASSPPGDYEQYF.